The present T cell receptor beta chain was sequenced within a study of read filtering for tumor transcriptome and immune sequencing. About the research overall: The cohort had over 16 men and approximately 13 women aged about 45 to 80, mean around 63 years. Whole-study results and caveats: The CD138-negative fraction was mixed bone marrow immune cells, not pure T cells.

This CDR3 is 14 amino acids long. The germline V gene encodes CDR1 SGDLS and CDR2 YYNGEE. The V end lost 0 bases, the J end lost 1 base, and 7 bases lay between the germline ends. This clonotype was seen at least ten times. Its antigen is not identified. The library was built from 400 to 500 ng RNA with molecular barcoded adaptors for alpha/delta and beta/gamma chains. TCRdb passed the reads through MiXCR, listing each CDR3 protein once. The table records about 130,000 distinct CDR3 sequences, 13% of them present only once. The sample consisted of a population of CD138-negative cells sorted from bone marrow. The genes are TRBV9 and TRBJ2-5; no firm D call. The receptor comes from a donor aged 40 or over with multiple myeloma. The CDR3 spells CASSVGSGQETQYF. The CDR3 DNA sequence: TGTGCCAGCAGCGTAGGTTCGGGCCAAGAGACCCAGTACTTC.